This TCR beta chain was sequenced for a study of tumor-infiltrating lymphocytes in oesophageal squamous cell carcinoma. TCRdb called the PCR reads again in MiXCR, with one record for every CDR3 protein. The sample holds about 17,000 distinct CDR3 sequences; approximately 46% are singletons and the top ten take 23%. The CDR3 is made up of 16 amino acids. Germline-derived CDR1 and CDR2 are SGHAT and FQNNGV. This clonotype was obtained from a male donor with esophageal squamous cell carcinoma. This chain connects TRBV11-2 to TRBJ2-7; D is possibly TRBD2 (5 bases). Judging by the DNA end, TRBJ2-1 fits better; the J call may be wrong. Sequencing was carried out using esophageal tumor tissue. The CDR3 DNA follows: TGTGCCAGCAGCTTTGGGAGTCCAGGCTCCTACAATGAGCAGTTCTTC. As protein: CASSFGSPGSYNEQFF.